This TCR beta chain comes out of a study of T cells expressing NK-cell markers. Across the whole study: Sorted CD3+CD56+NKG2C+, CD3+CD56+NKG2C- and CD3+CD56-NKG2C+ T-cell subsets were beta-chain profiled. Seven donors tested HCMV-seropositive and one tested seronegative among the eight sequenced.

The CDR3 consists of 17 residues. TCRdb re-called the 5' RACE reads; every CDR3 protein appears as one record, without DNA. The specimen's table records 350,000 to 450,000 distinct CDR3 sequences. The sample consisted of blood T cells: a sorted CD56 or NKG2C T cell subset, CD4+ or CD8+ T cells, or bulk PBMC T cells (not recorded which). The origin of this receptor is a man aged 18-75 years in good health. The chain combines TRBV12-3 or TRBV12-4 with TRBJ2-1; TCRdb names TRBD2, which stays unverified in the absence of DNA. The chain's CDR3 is CATRTRRDSRGGNEQFF.